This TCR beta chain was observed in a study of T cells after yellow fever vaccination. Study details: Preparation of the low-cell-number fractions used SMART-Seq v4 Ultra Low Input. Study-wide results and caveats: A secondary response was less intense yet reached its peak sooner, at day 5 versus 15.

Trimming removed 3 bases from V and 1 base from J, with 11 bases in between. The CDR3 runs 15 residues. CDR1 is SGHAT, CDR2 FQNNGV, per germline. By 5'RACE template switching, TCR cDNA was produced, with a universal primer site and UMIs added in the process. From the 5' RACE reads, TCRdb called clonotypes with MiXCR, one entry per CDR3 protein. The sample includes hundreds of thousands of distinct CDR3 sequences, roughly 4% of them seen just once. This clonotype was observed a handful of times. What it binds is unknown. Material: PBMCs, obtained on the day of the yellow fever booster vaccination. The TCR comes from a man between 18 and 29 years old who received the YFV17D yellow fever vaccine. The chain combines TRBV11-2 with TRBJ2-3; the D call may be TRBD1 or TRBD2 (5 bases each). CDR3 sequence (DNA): TGTGCCAGCAGCTTCCGGGACCCGCGCACAGATACGCAGTATTTT. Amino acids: CASSFRDPRTDTQYF.